The 27 T cell receptor beta chains given below trace back to one sample, sequenced in a study of T cell responses to AZD1222 COVID-19 vaccine. Sequenced by immunoSEQ multiplex PCR; TCRdb stores in-frame clones only, minus some. Here the sample spans over 50,000 clones, less than 85% being singletons. The sequences come from peripheral blood, collected on day 0 of AZD1222 vaccination. The receptors shown here come from an adult in good health.

V usage is TRBV12-3 or TRBV12-4 and J usage is TRBJ2-3; the match to TRBD2 covers 9 bases. V was clipped by 6 bases and J by 5 bases; unmatched bases: 3. The CDR3 extends over 13 amino acids. The DNA for the CDR3 is TGTGCCAGCAGAAGCGGGAGGATAGATACGCAGTATTTT. Translation: CASRSGRIDTQYF.

The chain links TRBV5-4 to TRBJ1-4, with D possibly being TRBD1 (5 bases). The CDR3 spans 16 residues. Germline CDR1 is SGHNT and CDR2 is YYREEE (reference sequence). V lost 0 bases and J lost 3, with 12 bases in between. Here the CDR3 reads CASSLGGVRANEKLFF. The CDR3 DNA reads as TGTGCCAGCAGCTTGGGGGGGGTCAGGGCTAATGAAAAACTGTTTTTT.

This clone was observed a few times. V is TRBV28 and J is TRBJ2-7; D is possibly TRBD2 (6 bases). The CDR3 totals 13 residues. Deletions cut 5 bases from V and 3 bases from J, with 11 bases between. Germline V CDR1 and CDR2: MDHEN, SYDVKM. The CDR3 sequence is CASSPRTNYEQYF. CDR3 coding DNA: TGTGCCAGCAGTCCTCGGACTAACTACGAGCAGTACTTC.

The DNA of the CDR3 is TGTGCCAGCAGTGGGCTAGTGTCTAGCGGGAGGTGGAGTGAGCAGTTCTTC. Encoded protein: CASSGLVSSGRWSEQFF. The rearrangement joins TRBV25-1 to TRBJ2-1, with TRBD2 matching over 11 bases. The trim removed 4 bases at V and 9 bases at J, leaving 14 bases unmatched. Germline V CDR1 and CDR2: MGHDK, SYGVNS. This CDR3 is 17 amino acids long.

The rearrangement joins TRBV10-3 to TRBJ2-5, with D tentatively TRBD2 (6 bases). Germline V gene lookup returns CDR1 ENHRY and CDR2 SYGVKD. The CDR3 contains 13 residues. Trimming stripped 7 bases from V and 5 bases from J, with 14 bases between. CDR3 sequence reads: CAINTGVGETQYF. The CDR3 coding sequence is TGTGCCATCAATACGGGAGTGGGTGAGACCCAGTACTTC.

The chain uses TRBV3-1 (or the pseudogene TRBV3-2) and TRBJ2-7; D is unclear. V was shortened by 4 bases and J by 0 bases, with 10 bases between the two germline ends. CDR1 is LGHDT and CDR2 is YNNKEL in the germline V gene (reference sequence). The CDR3 is 14 residues long. The chain's CDR3 is CASSPQEFSYEQYF. The CDR3 DNA follows: TGTGCCAGCAGCCCCCAGGAATTCTCCTACGAGCAGTACTTC.

The chain has TRBV24-1 and TRBJ2-1, with D unclear. V lost 0 bases and J lost 6, with 8 bases in between. The CDR3 covers 14 residues. Germline CDR1 is KGHDR and CDR2 is SFDVKD. DNA for the CDR3: TGTGCCACCAGTGATTTGCAGGAGTCCAATGAGCAGTTCTTC. Encoded protein: CATSDLQESNEQFF.

The chain has TRBV7-2 and TRBJ1-6, with 9 nucleotides matching TRBD1. Germline V gives CDR1 SGHTA, CDR2 FQGNSA. The length of the CDR3 is 15 residues. Trimming removed 5 bases from V and 10 bases from J; junction bases left unmatched: 9. CDR3 bases: TGTGCCAGCAGCGGCCACAGGGGGCAAAACTCACCCCTCCACTTT. As protein: CASSGHRGQNSPLHF. The full variable domain, with the rest looked up from reference TRBV7-2 and TRBJ1-6, is GAGVSQSPSNKVTEKGKDVELRCDPISGHTALYWYRQSLGQGLEFLIYFQGNSAPDKSGLPSDRFSAERTGGSVSTLTIQRTQQEDSAVYLCASSGHRGQNSPLHFGNGTRLTVT.

The chain is built from TRBV19 and TRBJ1-2; D is unclear. The CDR3 runs 13 residues. V gave up 5 bases and J gave up 8 bases, with 15 bases separating them. Germline CDR1 reads LNHDA; CDR2 reads SQIVND (reference sequence). The CDR3 DNA reads TGTGCCAGTAGTCCGGTCGGGGAGAGCGGCTACACCTTC. Protein product: CASSPVGESGYTF. Full variable domain (outside the CDR3, taken from reference TRBV19 and TRBJ1-2): DGGITQSPKYLFRKEGQNVTLSCEQNLNHDAMYWYRQDPGQGLRLIYYSQIVNDFQKGDIAEGYSVSREKKESFPLTVTSAQKNPTAFYLCASSPVGESGYTFGSGTRLTVV.

The rearrangement joins TRBV19 to TRBJ1-5; D uncertain. The CDR3 runs to 14 residues. The germline V gene encodes CDR1 LNHDA and CDR2 SQIVND (reference sequence). The V and J ends lost 2 bases and 1 base respectively, with 6 bases between them. The CDR3 here is CASSIPVSNQPQHF. CDR3 nucleotides: TGTGCCAGTAGTATACCAGTCAGCAATCAGCCCCAGCATTTT.

CDR3 sequence reads: CASSPPGRANYGYTF. The CDR3 nucleotides are TGTGCCAGCAGCCCGCCGGGACGAGCTAACTATGGCTACACCTTC. The V gene is TRBV7-6, the J gene TRBJ1-2; possible D gene TRBD1, 5 bases. The CDR3 contains 15 residues. The V end lost 5 bases, the J end lost 0 bases, and 13 bases lay between the germline ends. The germline V gene encodes CDR1 SGHVS and CDR2 FNYEAQ.

This clone showed up just a few times. The rearrangement links TRBV2 to TRBJ2-7; possible D gene TRBD1, 5 bases. Germline V gene data show CDR1 as SNHLY and CDR2 as FYNNEI. The CDR3 covers 14 residues. Trimming took off 7 bases at V and 3 bases at J, with 16 bases between the two ends. The CDR3 here is CASTLEQANYEQYF. CDR3 coding DNA: TGTGCCAGCACTCTAGAACAGGCCAACTACGAGCAGTACTTC.

The chain carries TRBV2 and TRBJ2-1; TRBD2 matches 10 bases. J was trimmed by 4 bases and V by 5 bases; bases with no gene match: 8. Germline V lookup: CDR1 SNHLY, CDR2 FYNNEI. The CDR3 runs 16 residues. The CDR3 here is CASSRTSGDGYNEQFF. The CDR3 nucleotides are TGTGCCAGCAGTAGGACTAGCGGAGATGGATACAATGAGCAGTTCTTC.

This chain connects TRBV3-1 (or the pseudogene TRBV3-2) to TRBJ2-7; no firm D call. V was cut by 4 bases and J by 5 bases, with 18 bases left in between. CDR3 length equals 15 residues. Germline V gives CDR1 LGHDT, CDR2 YNNKEL (reference sequence). The DNA for the CDR3 is TGTGCCAGCAGCCTCACATCGATTAGTGGTAACGAGCAGTACTTC. Its protein product is CASSLTSISGNEQYF.

The J gene is TRBJ2-7, the V gene TRBV7-9; D might be TRBD1 (5 bases). The CDR3 spans 13 residues. The V end was cut by 5 bases, the J end by 2 bases, with 10 bases between. Germline CDR1 and CDR2: SEHNR and FQNEAQ (reference sequence). CDR3 amino acids: CASSPRGPYEQYF. The CDR3 DNA sequence: TGTGCCAGCAGCCCAAGGGGTCCCTACGAGCAGTACTTC.

The gene calls are TRBV19 and TRBJ2-3, with 10 nucleotides matching TRBD2. The V gene's germline CDR1 is LNHDA and CDR2 SQIVND (reference sequence). There are 16 residues in the CDR3. Trimming cost V 4 bases and J 1 base; bases outside gene matches: 5. The CDR3 here is CASSNTLAGGTDTQYF. CDR3 sequence (DNA): TGTGCCAGTAGTAATACTCTAGCGGGAGGCACAGATACGCAGTATTTT.

The chain has TRBV5-1 and TRBJ2-7; 13 positions agree with TRBD2. The germline V gene encodes CDR1 SGHRS and CDR2 YFSETQ. The CDR3 consists of 15 residues. V trimming: 0 bases; J trimming: 4 bases; junction bases outside the gene matches: 1. For the CDR3, the DNA is TGCGCCAGCAGCTTGGGACTAGCGGGAGGATACGAGCAGTACTTC. Its translation: CASSLGLAGGYEQYF.

This clone was recorded once. V is TRBV7-2 and J is TRBJ1-5, with D perhaps matching TRBD1 (5 bases). The CDR3 length is 16 residues. Trimming took off 5 bases at V and 6 bases at J, with 20 bases between the two ends. In germline, CDR1 is SGHTA, CDR2 FQGNSA. The CDR3 DNA reads TGTGCCAGCAGCCAGGGATCAGGCAGCCGTACTCAGCCCCAGCATTTT. Protein: CASSQGSGSRTQPQHF.

This chain joins TRBV5-1 and TRBJ2-1; possibly TRBD1 for D (6 bases). The CDR3 totals 14 residues. Germline CDR1 is SGHRS and CDR2 is YFSETQ. V lost 0 bases and J lost 7, with 11 bases in between. DNA of the CDR3: TGCGCCAGCAGCTTGGTTCCAGGGGAGAATGAGCAGTTCTTC. Its translation is CASSLVPGENEQFF.

The chain combines TRBV28 with TRBJ2-7; 12 bases match TRBD2. V lost 7 bases, J lost 10 bases, and 14 bases stayed unmatched. This CDR3 contains 15 residues. Germline loops: CDR1 MDHEN, CDR2 SYDVKM. CDR3 DNA sequence: TGTGCCAGCACCTATAGGACTAGCGGGATAGTGGAACAGTACTTC. Its protein is CASTYRTSGIVEQYF.

This sequence joins TRBV28 and TRBJ1-5, with D possibly TRBD1 on 5 matching bases. Germline CDR1 MDHEN, CDR2 SYDVKM. Trimming stripped 8 bases from V and 2 bases from J, with 13 bases between. This CDR3 contains 14 residues. The CDR3 here is CASSLGGGNQPQHF. The CDR3 DNA is TGTGCCAGCTCACTCGGGGGGGGCAATCAGCCCCAGCATTTT.

The chain has TRBV20-1 and TRBJ2-7, with 8 bases that match TRBD2. The germline V gene encodes CDR1 DFQATT and CDR2 SNEGSKA (reference sequence). This CDR3 spans 17 amino acids. J was trimmed by 4 bases and V by 3 bases; bases with no gene match: 17. CDR3 in DNA: TGCAGTGCTAGTGTTCGTGACCAGCGGGAGATACGATACGAGCAGTACTTC. The encoded protein is CSASVRDQREIRYEQYF.

The chain couples TRBV6-5 to TRBJ1-1; D unclear. Germline V lookup: CDR1 MNHEY, CDR2 SVGAGI. V lost 6 bases, J lost 1 base, and 12 bases lay in between. The CDR3 covers 14 residues. The CDR3 DNA sequence: TGTGCCAGCAGAGTTATGGACTGGAACACTGAAGCTTTCTTT. It is translated as CASRVMDWNTEAFF.

The chain joins TRBV12-3 or TRBV12-4 to TRBJ2-1; D not resolved. The CDR3 covers 13 residues. V dropped 4 bases and J dropped 4 bases, with 8 bases sitting between them. CDR3 bases: TGTGCCAGCAGTTATTCCATTTACAATGAGCAGTTCTTC. As protein: CASSYSIYNEQFF.

This clone was detected only once. This chain connects TRBV15 to TRBJ1-1; no definite D call. Looked up from germline, CDR1 is LNHNV and CDR2 is YYDKDF (reference sequence). The germline V and J ends were trimmed by 0 bases and 3 bases, with 11 bases remaining between them. The CDR3 totals 15 residues. This chain's CDR3 is CATSRDRADYTEAFF. The CDR3 DNA sequence: TGTGCCACCAGCAGAGATCGCGCGGATTACACTGAAGCTTTCTTT.

J is TRBJ2-4 and V is TRBV4-1; D perhaps matches TRBD2 (5 bases). The V end lost 1 base, the J end lost 1 base, and 17 bases lay between the germline ends. The germline gives CDR1 MGHRA, CDR2 YSYEKL. CDR3 length: 18 amino acids. The CDR3 spells CASSQGSPVGAAKNIQYF. In DNA, the CDR3 is TGCGCCAGCAGCCAAGGATCCCCAGTGGGAGCGGCCAAAAACATTCAGTACTTC.

The V gene is TRBV5-1, the J gene TRBJ1-6, with 9 bases that match TRBD1. CDR1 and CDR2 (germline): SGHRS, YFSETQ. V dropped 3 bases and J dropped 7; count of bases not matched to a gene: 2. The CDR3 loop spans 14 amino acids. The CDR3 DNA sequence: TGCGCCAGCAGCTGGGACAGGGAGAATTCACCCCTCCACTTT. Its protein product is CASSWDRENSPLHF.